This record covers a single T cell receptor (beta chain). Its antigen is unidentified. This specimen comes from a study of T cell responses to AZD1222 COVID-19 vaccine. Repertoires were generated with immunoSEQ multiplex PCR, while TCRdb's copy carries only in-frame clones and drops some. This table holds some 150,000 clones, 93% found once. Overall study findings and caveats: The donor cohort was predominantly white British with a female majority, and clonal diversity may have been underestimated. Researchers report vaccine-associated CD4 TCRs spanning spike, with dominance at 160-218 and 743-854.

The CDR3 loop spans 18 amino acids. The V end was cut by 0 bases, the J end by 2 bases, with 21 bases between. In germline, CDR1 is SGHRS, CDR2 YFSETQ. Sequenced material: peripheral blood, taken on day 0 of AZD1222 vaccination. This receptor was taken from an adult in good health. The chain is built from TRBV5-1 and TRBJ2-7; D is possibly TRBD1 or TRBD2 (6 bases each). The CDR3: CASSLVGGIVRAPYEQYF. CDR3 bases: TGCGCCAGCAGCTTGGTAGGGGGGATCGTGCGGGCCCCCTACGAGCAGTACTTC.